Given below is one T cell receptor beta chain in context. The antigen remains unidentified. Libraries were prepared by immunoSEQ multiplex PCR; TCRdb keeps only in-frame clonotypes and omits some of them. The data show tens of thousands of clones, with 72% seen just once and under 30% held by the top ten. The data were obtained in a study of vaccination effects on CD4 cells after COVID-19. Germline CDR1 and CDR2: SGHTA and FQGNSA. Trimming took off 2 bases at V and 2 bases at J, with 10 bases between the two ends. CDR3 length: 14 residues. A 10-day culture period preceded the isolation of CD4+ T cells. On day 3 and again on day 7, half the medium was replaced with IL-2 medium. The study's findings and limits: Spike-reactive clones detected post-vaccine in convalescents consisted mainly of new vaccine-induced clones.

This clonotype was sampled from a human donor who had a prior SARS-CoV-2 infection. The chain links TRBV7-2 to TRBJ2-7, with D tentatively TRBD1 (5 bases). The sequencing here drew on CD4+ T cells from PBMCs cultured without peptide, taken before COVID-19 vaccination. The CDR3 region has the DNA TGTGCCAGCAGCTTACGGTCAGGGACCTACGAGCAGTACTTC. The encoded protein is CASSLRSGTYEQYF.